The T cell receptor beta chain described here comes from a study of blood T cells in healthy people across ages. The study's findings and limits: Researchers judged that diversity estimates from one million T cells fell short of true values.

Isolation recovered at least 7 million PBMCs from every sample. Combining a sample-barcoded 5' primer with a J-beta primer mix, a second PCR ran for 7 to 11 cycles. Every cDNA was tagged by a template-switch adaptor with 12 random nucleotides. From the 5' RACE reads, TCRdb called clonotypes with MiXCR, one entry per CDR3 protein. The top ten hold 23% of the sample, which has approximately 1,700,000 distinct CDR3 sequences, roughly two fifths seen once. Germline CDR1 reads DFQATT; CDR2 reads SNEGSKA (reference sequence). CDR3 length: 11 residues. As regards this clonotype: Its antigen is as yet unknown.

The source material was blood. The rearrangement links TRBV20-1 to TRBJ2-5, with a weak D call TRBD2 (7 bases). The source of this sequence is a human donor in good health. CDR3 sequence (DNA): TGCAGCCCCAGAGGGGGGGTGACCCAGTACTTC. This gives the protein CSPRGGVTQYF.